This TCR beta chain was observed in a study of blood T cell repertoires in COVID-19. For the study at large: Researchers got acute and convalescent COVID-19 samples from the United States, Italy and Spain. T cells, B-cell-depleted T cells, or PBMCs provided the cDNA or gDNA that served as material.

Original processing methods: Reference gene primers were amplified, and this amplification served to estimate nucleated cell counts. Assay: immunoSEQ multiplex PCR; the TCRdb copy retains only in-frame clones and omits some. The V and J calls and clone size were taken over from that table, and D and trimming were inferred from the DNA. Among about 16,000 clones listed, around 84% were seen once. Germline lookup yields CDR1 SGHVS and CDR2 FQNEAQ. Trimming removed 5 bases at V and 7 bases at J, with 18 bases between. The CDR3 covers 14 residues. Sample: peripheral blood. The clonotype was recovered from a human donor in a cohort sampled during active COVID-19. The chain combines TRBV7-8 with TRBJ2-7; the D gene is possibly TRBD1 (7 bases). The DNA of the CDR3 is TGTGCCAGCAGCCCCATCGGAGGGGGCCGGGAGCAGTACTTC. It specifies CASSPIGGGREQYF. Supplemented by reference TRBV7-8 and TRBJ2-7, the full variable domain reads GAGVSQSPRYKVAKRGQDVALRCDPISGHVSLFWYQQALGQGPEFLTYFQNEAQLDKSGLPSDRFFAERPEGSVSTLKIQRTQQEDSAVYLCASSPIGGGREQYFGPGTRLTVT.